The present TCR beta chain was sequenced within a study of cytomegalovirus exposure and HLA in healthy donors. Study observations and caveats: Subsequent analysis revealed that first-cohort TCR clusters tended to co-occur in the 120 or so validation repertoires. While the bulk of TCR sequences proved rare, some public TCRs turned up in many donors.

V was pared by 5 bases and J by 1 base, with 5 bases between. This CDR3 spans 12 amino acids. Germline CDR1 and CDR2: SEHNR and FQNEAQ (reference sequence). This clone was seen just once. Its antigen is as yet unknown. Profiling relied on immunoSEQ multiplex PCR, and the TCRdb table lists in-frame clones only, not all of them. The sample records 130,000 to 150,000 clones, approximately 93% being singletons. V and J are TRBV7-9 and TRBJ1-1; D not resolved. The sample taken for sequencing was PBMCs. This clonotype originated in a man aged 18 to 29 in good health and CMV-seronegative. The CDR3 DNA reads TGTGCCAGCAGCCCCCGGAACACTGAAGCTTTCTTT. Translation: CASSPRNTEAFF. Filled out from reference TRBV7-9 and TRBJ1-1, the complete variable domain reads DTGVSQNPRHKITKRGQNVTFRCDPISEHNRLYWYRQTLGQGPEFLTYFQNEAQLEKSRLLSDRFSAERPKGSFSTLEIQRTEQGDSAMYLCASSPRNTEAFFGQGTRLTVV.